The present TCR beta chain was sequenced within a study of molecular identifiers for immune sequencing clone quantification listed by TCRdb under 2018. For context, the study as a whole: For a replicate experiment, RNA from around 20,000 or 99,000 naive CD8 T cells was divided into five aliquots, of which four were sequenced. This methods study used CD8 T cells to benchmark TCR RNA copy counting and molecular-identifier clustering-based TCR repertoire sequencing (MIDCIRS). Study-wide conclusions, independent of this receptor: When barcode sub-clustering was omitted, TCR diversity was inflated by chimeric consensus sequences, with chimeras reaching as high as 47%. The naive libraries included spiked-in Jurkat TCR RNA (roughly eleven copies' worth), and this Jurkat TCR RNA is not part of the donor repertoire. Identical TCR molecules sharing a barcode could cause highly expanded clone sizes to be underestimated. In CMV-specific effector cells, clones with more than 20 RNA copies accounted for over 98% of molecules, whereas in naive cells such clones accounted for under 1%. Even against a background of roughly 1 million naive CD8 T cells, spiked-in Jurkat TCR RNA amounting to a single cell's worth was reported to be detectable. Modeling gave around 3 recovered TCR RNA copies per cell versus about 10 by digital PCR, implying around 31% capture efficiency.

With respect to this clonotype: Its antigen is unknown. Base quality data are lacking; no much larger clone is found one base away.

A distance of 18 bases separates the germline ends of V and J, which lose 9 bases and 3 bases respectively. The CDR1 and CDR2 encoded by the germline V gene are KGHDR and SFDVKD. Including the terminal cysteine and phenylalanine, the CDR3 comprises 15 residues. Only the CDR3 portion is preserved as DNA: 45 bases, with reading frame beginning at the first base. To prepare the library, PCR was applied. Instrument used: Illumina HiSeq 4000. Preparation of bulk TCR libraries followed a previously described approach, with the TCR primers listed in Table S5. The Qiagen AllPrep DNA/RNA kit was used to purify total RNA. Before any analysis, reads coming from multiple sequencing runs of the same library were combined into one pool. In the authors' own workflow: Reads were retained only if the reads had an exact TCR constant sequence, and the retained reads were trimmed to 150 nt and grouped according to their 12-nt molecular barcodes. Reads in each barcode group were sub-clustered using a 15% Levenshtein threshold, and a quality-weighted consensus sequence was built for each RNA molecule. Non-functional sequences were removed, as were lower-count sequences one edit away from another. Barcode sub-clusters with fewer than 20% of the maximum read count were removed, based on fitting two negative binomial distributions. The raw public data were reprocessed by TCRdb itself: fastp quality trimming at Q25, MiXCR clonotype calling, in-frame beta chains only. Under each unique CDR3 protein, matching rows form one entry showing the most common genes and DNA. It is TCRdb's table, rather than the study itself, that gives the V and J calls and clone size. This sample comprises hundreds of thousands of distinct CDR3 sequences, 20% of them detected only once. Clones ranked in the top ten supply roughly 0.83% of the sample.

Libraries of naive CD8 T cells were generated from roughly 21,000 to 960,000 sorted cells, with 10%, 30% or 50% of the purified RNA used. Naive CD8 T cells were FACS-sorted as CD8+CD4-CCR7+CD45RA+ on a BD FACSAria II into RLT Plus buffer. To test detection sensitivity, Jurkat RNA equivalent to ten TCR copies was spiked into samples of about 19,000-1,000,000 naive CD8 T cells. Enrichment of CD8 T cells was done with RosetteSep CD8+ T Cell Enrichment Cocktail plus Ficoll-Paque, and ACK red cell lysis came afterward. This chain is built from TRBV24-1 and TRBJ2-3; the D element might be TRBD1 or TRBD2, as each aligns at 7 bases. Sequencing was carried out using naive CD8+ T cells from blood, with Jurkat cell RNA spiked in. The cell subset or site label of this sample denotes: FACS-sorted CD8+CD4-CCR7+CD45RA+ naive T cells. The TCR comes from a human donor in good health. Some libraries in this study had Jurkat cell RNA spiked in. The sequenced DNA is TGTGCCACCGGGGAGGGGGCAGGGGAAACAGATACGCAGTATTTT. This sequence encodes CATGEGAGETDTQYF.